This T cell receptor beta chain is from a study of blood T cell repertoires in COVID-19. This CDR3 is built from 19 residues. Sequencing used immunoSEQ multiplex PCR; TCRdb keeps in-frame clones, though not all of them. Counted here are 150,000 to 250,000 clones, roughly nine tenths occurring once; the ten biggest clones make up approximately 2%. The clonotype originates from a woman in her 30s who had recovered from COVID-19. The chain has TRBV21-1 and TRBJ1-5; TRBD1, the table's D call, was not compared with the DNA. TRBV21-1 is a known pseudogene. Specimen: PBMCs or T cells enriched from blood (not recorded which). CDR3 sequence reads: CASSRMGQPILLSNQPQHF. CDR3 bases: TGTGCCAGCAGCAGAATGGGACAGCCGATCTTATTGAGCAATCAGCCCCAGCATTTT.